These T cell receptor beta chains were read from a single sample in a study of graft-versus-host responses after intestinal transplantation. Their antigens remain unidentified. Clones were sequenced by immunoSEQ multiplex PCR, and TCRdb holds only the in-frame ones, with some missing. This table has roughly 75,000 clones, roughly nine tenths appearing once. The material sequenced was unstimulated CD4+ T cells sorted from spleen or lymph node cells, taken before intestinal transplant. These receptors were obtained from a human donor who received an intestinal transplant. Each CDR3 is given with its conserved first and last residue. A D gene is named only where the DNA matches it firmly. For some rows the clone size is stated as once, few or many, or as a class when expanded; others skip it.

once	TRBD1	TRBJ1-1	TRBV5-1	TGCGCCAGCAGCACCCAGGGGGGTGGCACTGAAGCTTTCTTT	CASSTQGGGTEAFF
-	TRBD2	TRBJ2-3	TRBV6-4	TGTGCCAGCAGTGACTTCTCCGGGGGGGATACGCAGTATTTT	CASSDFSGGDTQYF
once	-	TRBJ1-4	TRBV7-8	TGTGCCAGCAGCCAGGCCGGGGCCAGCGGGGAAAAACTGTTTTTT	CASSQAGASGEKLFF
once	-	TRBJ1-1	TRBV4-1	TGCGCCAGCAGCCAAGATCGCGGACAGTGGGTAGTCACTGAAGCTTTCTTT	CASSQDRGQWVVTEAFF
-	-	TRBJ1-5	TRBV7-6	TGTGCCAGCGGGGAGGGTCAGCCCCAGCATTTT	CASGEGQPQHF
-	-	TRBJ2-7	TRBV10-3	TGTGCCATCAGTGACAGAAGCTCCTACGAGCAGTACTTC	CAISDRSSYEQYF
-	TRBD2	TRBJ2-3	TRBV10-3	TGTGCCATCAGTGGCCTAGCGGGGCCAACTAGCACAGATACGCAGTATTTT	CAISGLAGPTSTDTQYF
-	TRBD1	TRBJ1-1	TRBV14	TGTGCCAGCAGCCAAAAACAGGGGACTTTTACCACTGAAGCTTTCTTT	CASSQKQGTFTTEAFF
-	TRBD2	TRBJ2-3	TRBV5-1	TGCGCCAGCAGAAATCAGCGGGGGGACGATACGCAGTATTTT	CASRNQRGDDTQYF
-	-	TRBJ1-1	TRBV10-3	TGTGCCATCAGTGAGGGACGACAGGCGGACACTGAAGCTTTCTTT	CAISEGRQADTEAFF
-	-	TRBJ2-7	TRBV30	TGTGCCTACCGACTTACCTACGAGCAGTACTTC	CAYRLTYEQYF
-	TRBD2	TRBJ2-1	TRBV7-6	TGTGCCAGCGGATCCGGGGGGTATGAGCAGTTCTTC	CASGSGGYEQFF
-	-	TRBJ2-7	TRBV28	TGTGCCAGCCTCGGTCCCTCCTACGAGCAGTACTTC	CASLGPSYEQYF
once	TRBD2	TRBJ2-1	TRBV30	TGTGCCTGGAGCCCCATCTTCGCGGGGGACCACAGATCCTACAATGAGCAGTTCTTC	CAWSPIFAGDHRSYNEQFF
-	-	TRBJ2-7	TRBV6-5	TGTGCCAGCAGCCGCGACTACGAGCAGTACTTC	CASSRDYEQYF
once	-	TRBJ1-1	TRBV4-3	TGCGCCAGCAGCCAAGAGGGCTTCGGGGACACTGAAGCTTTCTTT	CASSQEGFGDTEAFF
-	-	TRBJ2-3	TRBV19	TGTGCCAGTAGTATCCAGGGGCCAGATACGCAGTATTTT	CASSIQGPDTQYF